The clone carrying this T cell receptor beta chain was picked up many times. Its antigen is as yet unknown. The sample belongs to a study of identical twins. Findings and limits, study-wide: Its conclusions, products of cross-sectional statistical analysis, did not come from following the same donors. Memory repertoires lacked the insertion deficit that abundant cord blood beta clonotypes showed. Alpha sequences that were out-of-frame and twin-shared showed an excess of low generation probability.

Per the germline V gene, CDR1 is SGHRS and CDR2 is YFSETQ. V was shortened by 2 bases and J by 7 bases, with 10 bases between the two germline ends. The CDR3 totals 13 residues. Using its own MiXCR run on the 5' RACE reads, TCRdb lists one record per CDR3 protein. The sample lists hundreds of thousands of distinct CDR3 sequences; around 12% were seen once. In every case, the donor was a healthy Caucasian. These data were also reused for a study on yellow fever vaccine responses in identical twins.

The rearrangement joins TRBV5-1 to TRBJ2-1; D remains ambiguous. This TCR was sampled from a woman under 30 in good health. Sequenced material: PBMCs. CDR3 protein: CASSFSPGNEQFF. The CDR3 DNA sequence: TGCGCCAGCAGCTTCTCCCCCGGGAATGAGCAGTTCTTC.